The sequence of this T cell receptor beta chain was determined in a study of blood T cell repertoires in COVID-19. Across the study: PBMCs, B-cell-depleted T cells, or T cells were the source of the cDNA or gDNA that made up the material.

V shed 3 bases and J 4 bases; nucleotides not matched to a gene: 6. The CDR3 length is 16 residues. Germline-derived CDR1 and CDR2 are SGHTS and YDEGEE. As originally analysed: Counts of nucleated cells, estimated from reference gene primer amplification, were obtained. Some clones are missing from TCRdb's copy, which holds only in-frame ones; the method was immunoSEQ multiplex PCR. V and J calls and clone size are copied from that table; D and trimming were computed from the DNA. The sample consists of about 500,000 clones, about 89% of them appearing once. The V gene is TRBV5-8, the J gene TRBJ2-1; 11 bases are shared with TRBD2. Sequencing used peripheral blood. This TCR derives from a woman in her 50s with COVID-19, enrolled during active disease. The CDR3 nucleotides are TGTGCCAGCAGCTCCACCGGGACTAGCGGATACAATGAGCAGTTCTTC. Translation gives CASSSTGTSGYNEQFF.